This T cell receptor (beta chain) was retrieved from a study of blood T cells in healthy people across ages. Germline V gene data show CDR1 as LGHNA and CDR2 as YSLEER. CDR3 size: 15 residues. V shed 0 bases and J shed 10 bases, with 13 bases lying between them. This clonotype appeared a few times. The authors ran a second PCR of 7 to 11 cycles using a sample-barcoded 5' primer and a J-beta primer mix. MiXCR, run by TCRdb on the 5' RACE reads, gives a single entry per CDR3 protein. The table records approximately 1.5 million distinct CDR3 sequences, approximately 43% of them present only once. The sequencing input was blood. The chain combines TRBV4-3 with TRBJ1-6, with D perhaps TRBD1 (5 bases). The sequence was obtained from a woman under 30 in good health. The DNA for the CDR3 is TGCGCCAGCAGCCAAGAGGCAGGGACTCGCTCACCCCTCCACTTT. Translated: CASSQEAGTRSPLHF.